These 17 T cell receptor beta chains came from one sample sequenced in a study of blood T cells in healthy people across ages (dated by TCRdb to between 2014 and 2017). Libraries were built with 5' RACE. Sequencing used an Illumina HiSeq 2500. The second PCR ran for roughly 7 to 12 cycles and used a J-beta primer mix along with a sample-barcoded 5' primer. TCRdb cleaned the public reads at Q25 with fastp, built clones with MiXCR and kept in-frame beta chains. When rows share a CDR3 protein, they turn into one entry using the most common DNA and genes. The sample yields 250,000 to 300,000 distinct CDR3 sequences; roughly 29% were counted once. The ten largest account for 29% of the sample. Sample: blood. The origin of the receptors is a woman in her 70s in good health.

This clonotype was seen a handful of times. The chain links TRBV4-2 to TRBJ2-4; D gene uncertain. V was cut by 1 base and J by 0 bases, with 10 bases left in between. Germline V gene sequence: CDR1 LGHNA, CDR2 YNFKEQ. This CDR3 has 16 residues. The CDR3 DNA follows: TGTGCCAGCAGCCAAGTCTGGGGTGTAGCCAAAAACATTCAGTACTTC. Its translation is CASSQVWGVAKNIQYF.

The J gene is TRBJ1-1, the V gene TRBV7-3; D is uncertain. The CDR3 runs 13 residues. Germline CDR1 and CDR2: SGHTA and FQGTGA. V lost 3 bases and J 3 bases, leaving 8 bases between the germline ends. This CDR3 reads CASSFGLDTEAFF. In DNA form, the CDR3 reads TGTGCCAGCAGCTTTGGGCTGGACACTGAAGCTTTCTTT.

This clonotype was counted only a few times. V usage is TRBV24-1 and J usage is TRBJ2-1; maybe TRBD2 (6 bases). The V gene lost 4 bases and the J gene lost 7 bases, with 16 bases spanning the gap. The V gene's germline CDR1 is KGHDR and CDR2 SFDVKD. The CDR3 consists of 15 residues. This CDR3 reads CATSDPGPRGNEQFF. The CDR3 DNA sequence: TGTGCCACCAGTGACCCCGGGCCCCGGGGGAATGAGCAGTTCTTC.

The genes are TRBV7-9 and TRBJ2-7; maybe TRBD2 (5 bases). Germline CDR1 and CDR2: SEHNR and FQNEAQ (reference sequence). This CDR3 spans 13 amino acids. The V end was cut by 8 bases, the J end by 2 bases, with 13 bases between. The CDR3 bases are TGTGCCAGCCGAAACAGCGGAGCCTACGAGCAGTACTTC. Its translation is CASRNSGAYEQYF.

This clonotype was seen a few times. The CDR3 loop is CASSLGERGIIFYNEQFF. The CDR3 nucleotides are TGTGCCAGCAGCCTGGGGGAGCGCGGGATCATATTCTACAATGAGCAGTTCTTC. J is TRBJ2-1 and V is TRBV7-2; maybe TRBD2 (6 bases). This CDR3 is built from 18 residues. Looked up from germline, CDR1 is SGHTA and CDR2 is FQGNSA. V lost 5 bases and J lost 3, with 23 bases in between.

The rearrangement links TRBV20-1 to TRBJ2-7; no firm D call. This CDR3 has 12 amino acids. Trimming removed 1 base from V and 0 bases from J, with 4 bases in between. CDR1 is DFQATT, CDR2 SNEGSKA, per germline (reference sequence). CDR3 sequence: CSARGDSYEQYF. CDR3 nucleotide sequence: TGCAGTGCTAGAGGGGACTCCTACGAGCAGTACTTC.

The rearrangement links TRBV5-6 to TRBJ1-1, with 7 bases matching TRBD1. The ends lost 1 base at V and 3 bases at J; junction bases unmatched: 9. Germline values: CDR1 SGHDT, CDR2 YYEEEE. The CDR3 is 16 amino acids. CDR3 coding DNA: TGTGCCAGCAGCTTGATTTCCGGCAGGGGGTACACTGAAGCTTTCTTT. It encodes CASSLISGRGYTEAFF.

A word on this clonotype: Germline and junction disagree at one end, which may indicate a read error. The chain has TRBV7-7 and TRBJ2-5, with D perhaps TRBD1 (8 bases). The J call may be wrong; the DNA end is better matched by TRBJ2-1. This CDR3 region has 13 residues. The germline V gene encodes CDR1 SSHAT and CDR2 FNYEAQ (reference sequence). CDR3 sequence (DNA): TGTGCTAGCAGCGGACAGGGCGGGGGAGAGCAGTTCTTC. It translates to CASSGQGGGEQFF.

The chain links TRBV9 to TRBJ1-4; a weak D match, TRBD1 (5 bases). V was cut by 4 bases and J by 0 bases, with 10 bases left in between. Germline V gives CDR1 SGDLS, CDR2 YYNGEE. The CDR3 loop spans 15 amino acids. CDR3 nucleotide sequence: TGTGCCAGCAGCCTCCGGGGGGCAACTAATGAAAAACTGTTTTTT. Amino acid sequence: CASSLRGATNEKLFF.

The CDR3: CASRGLAGGGPYEQYF. CDR3 coding DNA: TGTGCCAGCAGAGGACTAGCGGGAGGGGGACCCTACGAGCAGTACTTC. J is TRBJ2-7 and V is TRBV27; TRBD2 matches 15 bases. V lost 6 bases to trimming and J lost 2 bases; unmatched junction nucleotides: 5. The CDR3 contains 16 residues. The V gene's germline CDR1 is MNHEY and CDR2 SMNVEV (reference sequence).

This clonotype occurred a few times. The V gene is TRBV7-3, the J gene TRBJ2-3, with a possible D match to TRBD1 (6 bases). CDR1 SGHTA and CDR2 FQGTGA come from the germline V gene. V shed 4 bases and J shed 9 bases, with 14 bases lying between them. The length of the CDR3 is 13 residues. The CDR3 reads CASSSEQGGTQYF. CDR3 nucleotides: TGTGCCAGCAGCTCCGAACAAGGGGGAACGCAGTATTTT. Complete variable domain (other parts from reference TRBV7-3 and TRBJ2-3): GAGVSQTPSNKVTEKGKYVELRCDPISGHTALYWYRQSLGQGPEFLIYFQGTGAADDSGLPNDRFFAVRPEGSVSTLKIQRTERGDSAVYLCASSSEQGGTQYFGPGTRLTVL.

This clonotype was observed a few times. Written as DNA, the CDR3 is TGTGCCAGCAGCGTCGAGGGGTCTCAGCCCCAGCATTTT. Its protein is CASSVEGSQPQHF. This sequence joins TRBV9 and TRBJ1-5; D may be TRBD1 (5 bases). The CDR3 is 13 amino acids. Germline V CDR1 and CDR2: SGDLS, YYNGEE. The ends were cut back, 2 bases at V and 6 bases at J, with 9 bases in the middle.

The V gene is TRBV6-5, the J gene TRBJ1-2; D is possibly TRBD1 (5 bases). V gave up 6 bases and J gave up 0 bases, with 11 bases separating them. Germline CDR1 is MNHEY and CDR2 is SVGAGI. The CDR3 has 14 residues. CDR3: CASRMTASNYGYTF. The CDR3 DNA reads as TGTGCCAGCAGGATGACAGCCTCTAACTATGGCTACACCTTC.

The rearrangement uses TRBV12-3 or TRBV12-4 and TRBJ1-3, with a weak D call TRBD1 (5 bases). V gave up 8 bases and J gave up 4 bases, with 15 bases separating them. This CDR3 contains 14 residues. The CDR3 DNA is TGTGCCAGCGGCTCGACAGTCGAGGGAAACACCATATATTTT. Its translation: CASGSTVEGNTIYF.

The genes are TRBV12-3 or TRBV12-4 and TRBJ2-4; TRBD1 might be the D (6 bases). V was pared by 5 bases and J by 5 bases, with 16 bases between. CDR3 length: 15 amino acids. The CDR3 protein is CASSRTQDSENIQYF. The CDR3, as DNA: TGTGCCAGCAGTCGTACCCAGGACAGTGAAAACATTCAGTACTTC.

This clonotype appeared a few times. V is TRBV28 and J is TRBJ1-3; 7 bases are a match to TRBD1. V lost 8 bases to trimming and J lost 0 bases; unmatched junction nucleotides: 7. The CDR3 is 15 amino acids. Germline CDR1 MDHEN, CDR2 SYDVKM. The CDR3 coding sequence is TGTGCCAGCGGGGGGGACAGCTACTCTGGAAACACCATATATTTT. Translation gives CASGGDSYSGNTIYF.

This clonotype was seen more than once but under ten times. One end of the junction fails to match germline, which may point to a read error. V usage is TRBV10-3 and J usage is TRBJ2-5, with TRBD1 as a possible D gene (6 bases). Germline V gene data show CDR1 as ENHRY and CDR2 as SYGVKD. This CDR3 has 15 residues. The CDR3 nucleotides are TGTGCCGTCAGTGACGGCAGGGGTGCGTTAGAGACCCAGTACTTC. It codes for CAVSDGRGALETQYF.